This is a list of T cell receptor beta chains from one sample in a study of T cells in Graves' hyperthyroidism and ophthalmopathy. In TCRdb, the multiplex PCR reads were re-called with MiXCR into one record per CDR3 protein. The sample holds about 410,000 distinct CDR3 sequences, around 15% seen once. The specimen sequenced was blood. The receptors come from a man between 18 and 29 years old with Graves' ophthalmopathy. The CDR3 runs from the conserved cysteine through the conserved F or W. D genes are given only for firm matches. Clone size, where shown, is once, few, many, or a class for clones that have expanded.

>15|NA|TRBJ1-1|NA|TRBV7-9
CASSGSQGSNTEAFF
TGTGCCAGCAGCGGATCACAGGGATCGAACACTGAAGCTTTCTTT
>17|NA|TRBJ2-2|many|TRBV7-8
CASSRGLPRKDTGELFF
TGTGCCAGCAGCAGGGGACTCCCGCGAAAGGACACCGGGGAGCTGTTTTTT
>15|TRBD1|TRBJ2-1|NA|TRBV10-2
CASSEQGLSYNEQFF
TGCGCCAGCAGTGAACAGGGGTTGTCCTACAATGAGCAGTTCTTC
>13|NA|TRBJ2-3|many|TRBV2
CASSEPGGDTQYF
TGTGCCAGCAGTGAACCCGGGGGCGATACGCAGTATTTT
>13|NA|TRBJ2-7|many|TRBV7-9
CASSPGPIDEQYF
TGTGCCAGCAGCCCGGGACCCATAGACGAGCAGTACTTC
>16|TRBD1|TRBJ2-1|many|TRBV5-1
CASSLTGAVRHNEQFF
TGCGCCAGCAGCCTGACAGGGGCAGTTCGCCACAATGAGCAGTTCTTC
>15|TRBD2|TRBJ2-5|many|TRBV6-5
CASSYSLAGVETQYF
TGTGCCAGCAGTTACTCGCTAGCGGGAGTTGAGACCCAGTACTTC
>18|NA|TRBJ2-2|NA|TRBV27
CASNIKPDFASNTGELFF
TGTGCCAGCAACATTAAACCCGACTTCGCATCCAACACCGGGGAGCTGTTTTTT
>18|TRBD2|TRBJ2-7|few|TRBV12-3/TRBV12-4
CASSPLAGGPAPSYEQYF
TGTGCCAGCTCACCCCTAGCGGGGGGACCCGCGCCTTCCTACGAGCAGTACTTC
>14|NA|TRBJ1-3|many|TRBV5-1
CASSQGTYGNTIYF
TGCGCCAGCAGCCAAGGGACATACGGAAACACCATATATTTT
>18|TRBD2|TRBJ2-1|few|TRBV30
CAWSPGTSGRITYNEQFF
TGTGCCTGGAGTCCTGGGACTAGCGGGAGGATTACCTACAATGAGCAGTTCTTC
>16|NA|TRBJ1-2|few|TRBV6-1
CASSGALAEDIYGYTF
TGTGCCAGCAGTGGAGCCCTGGCAGAAGACATCTATGGCTACACCTTC
>15|TRBD2|TRBJ2-7|many|TRBV20-1
CSARDPSGRTYEQYF
TGCAGTGCTAGAGATCCCAGCGGGAGGACCTACGAGCAGTACTTC
>11|NA|TRBJ1-5|NA|TRBV12-3/TRBV12-4
CASSMGQPQHF
TGTGCCAGCAGTATGGGTCAGCCCCAGCATTTT
>13|TRBD2|TRBJ2-1|many|TRBV20-1
CSASSGRAREQFF
TGCAGTGCTTCTAGCGGGAGGGCCCGGGAGCAGTTCTTC
>14|NA|TRBJ2-7|many|TRBV7-8
CASSLGGLGREQYF
TGTGCCAGCAGCTTAGGAGGGTTGGGGCGGGAGCAGTACTTC
>13|NA|TRBJ2-3|NA|TRBV12-3/TRBV12-4
CASSFTPGDTQYF
TGTGCCAGCAGTTTCACCCCAGGAGATACGCAGTATTTT
>10|NA|TRBJ1-1|NA|TRBV20-1
CSAPYTEAFF
TGCAGTGCCCCCTACACTGAAGCTTTCTTT
>14|TRBD1|TRBJ2-1|few|TRBV7-9
CASSSGTGYHEQFF
TGTGCCAGCAGCTCTGGGACAGGGTACCATGAGCAGTTCTTC
>11|NA|TRBJ1-1|few|TRBV10-3
CAISEGTEAFF
TGTGCCATCAGTGAAGGGACTGAAGCTTTCTTT
>13|NA|TRBJ1-1|many|TRBV6-2/TRBV6-3
CASEGQLNTEAFF
TGTGCCAGCGAGGGTCAACTGAACACTGAAGCTTTCTTT
>14|NA|TRBJ2-2|NA|TRBV18
CASNQMARTGELFF
TGTGCCAGCAACCAGATGGCAAGGACCGGGGAGCTGTTTTTT
>13|TRBD2|TRBJ2-7|once|TRBV6-1
CATSGGFPYEQYF
TGTGCAACCTCCGGGGGGTTTCCCTACGAGCAGTACTTC
>13|NA|TRBJ2-3|many|TRBV6-1
CASNHLGTDTQYF
TGTGCCAGCAACCACCTGGGGACAGATACGCAGTATTTT
>15|TRBD2|TRBJ2-3|many|TRBV10-3
CAISEAGLAGETQYF
TGTGCCATCAGTGAGGCTGGACTAGCGGGAGAGACGCAGTATTTT
>15|TRBD1|TRBJ1-3|many|TRBV3-1
CASSPTGTSGNTIYF
TGTGCCAGCAGCCCGACAGGGACCTCTGGAAACACCATATATTTT
>14|NA|TRBJ1-4|NA|TRBV13
CASSIQASNEKLFF
TGTGCCAGCAGCATACAGGCTTCTAATGAAAAACTGTTTTTT
>17|NA|TRBJ1-1|NA|TRBV27
CASRPASEGARNTEAFF
TGTGCCAGCAGACCTGCCTCCGAAGGGGCGCGGAACACTGAAGCTTTCTTT
>14|TRBD1|TRBJ2-7|NA|TRBV19
CASSGPGQGHEQYF
TGTGCCAGTAGTGGACCGGGACAGGGCCACGAGCAGTACTTC
>14|TRBD1|TRBJ2-1|many|TRBV5-1
CASSRDRSQNEQFF
TGCGCCAGCAGTAGGGACAGGAGTCAGAATGAGCAGTTCTTC
>15|NA|TRBJ1-5|NA|TRBV6-2/TRBV6-3
CASSYSNERGQPQHF
TGTGCCAGCAGTTACTCGAATGAGAGAGGTCAGCCCCAGCATTTT
>14|NA|TRBJ2-7|NA|TRBV5-6
CASSLGHYSYEQYF
TGTGCCAGCAGCTTGGGGCACTACTCCTACGAGCAGTACTTC
>17|TRBD2|TRBJ2-2|NA|TRBV4-1
CASSNRLAGVNTGELFF
TGCGCCAGCAGCAACAGACTAGCGGGGGTCAACACCGGGGAGCTGTTTTTT
>15|NA|TRBJ1-4|many|TRBV4-1
CASSQVDSFNEKLFF
TGCGCCAGCAGCCAAGTGGACAGTTTTAATGAAAAACTGTTTTTT
>12|NA|TRBJ1-1|many|TRBV18
CASSPEDDKAFF
TGTGCCAGCTCACCAGAAGACGATAAAGCTTTCTTT
>15|TRBD1|TRBJ2-7|many|TRBV7-9
CASSSRDSISYEQYF
TGTGCCAGCAGCTCCAGGGACAGTATCTCCTACGAGCAGTACTTC
>13|TRBD2|TRBJ2-3|few|TRBV27
CASGAGPTDTQYF
TGTGCCAGCGGAGCGGGACCCACAGATACGCAGTATTTT
>12|NA|TRBJ2-5|NA|TRBV6-2/TRBV6-3
CASSYSIETQYF
TGTGCCAGCAGTTACTCGATAGAGACCCAGTACTTC
>16|TRBD2|TRBJ2-7|many|TRBV7-9
CASSFPGTSGDHEQYF
TGTGCCAGCAGCTTCCCCGGGACTAGCGGGGACCACGAGCAGTACTTC
>18|NA|TRBJ2-3|NA|TRBV24-1
CATSDLFPSTPSTDTQYF
TGTGCCACCAGTGATTTGTTCCCTTCAACCCCTAGCACAGATACGCAGTATTTT
>10|NA|TRBJ1-2|many|TRBV6-1
CATTGNGYTF
TGTGCCACCACAGGGAACGGCTACACCTTC
>15|TRBD1|TRBJ1-1|many|TRBV13
CASSLVVDRGPEAFF
TGTGCCAGCAGCTTAGTCGTCGACAGGGGGCCTGAAGCTTTCTTT
>16|TRBD1|TRBJ2-6|many|TRBV6-5
CASSYIQGSGANVLTF
TGTGCCAGCAGTTACATACAGGGGTCTGGGGCCAACGTCCTGACTTTC
>16|NA|TRBJ2-5|many|TRBV11-2
CASSLDLGFGEETQYF
TGTGCCAGCAGCTTAGATCTAGGGTTTGGGGAAGAGACCCAGTACTTC
>13|NA|TRBJ1-2|many|TRBV10-3
CAIGAGVNYGYTF
TGTGCCATCGGTGCAGGGGTCAACTATGGCTACACCTTC
>15|NA|TRBJ2-7|many|TRBV28
CASSEEMEIAYEQYF
TGTGCCAGCAGTGAAGAGATGGAGATAGCCTACGAGCAGTACTTC
>15|NA|TRBJ1-2|many|TRBV6-5
CASSYSARAVNGYTF
TGTGCCAGCAGTTACTCGGCCAGGGCTGTAAATGGCTACACCTTC
>16|NA|TRBJ2-7|NA|TRBV4-1
CASSPEPGLTTYEQYF
TGCGCCAGCAGCCCGGAACCGGGACTTACCACCTACGAGCAGTACTTC
>16|NA|TRBJ2-1|NA|TRBV9
CASSVISTRAYNEQFF
TGTGCCAGCAGCGTAATTTCTACAAGGGCCTACAATGAGCAGTTCTTC
>12|NA|TRBJ2-5|many|TRBV3-1
CASSQDQETQYF
TGTGCCAGCAGCCAAGACCAAGAGACCCAGTACTTC
>15|TRBD1|TRBJ1-1|NA|TRBV6-2/TRBV6-3
CASSYLGTVNTEAFF
TGTGCCAGCAGTTACCTCGGGACAGTGAACACTGAAGCTTTCTTT
>16|NA|TRBJ2-7|many|TRBV27
CASSFKGPGSPYEQYF
TGTGCCAGCAGTTTTAAGGGTCCGGGATCACCCTACGAGCAGTACTTC
>15|NA|TRBJ2-5|NA|TRBV4-2
CASSQEGVPQETQYF
TGTGCCAGCAGCCAAGAAGGTGTACCCCAAGAGACCCAGTACTTC
>14|NA|TRBJ2-7|many|TRBV6-1
CASSYGTSIYEQYF
TGTGCCAGCAGTTACGGTACTAGCATCTACGAGCAGTACTTC